These T cell receptor beta chains were read from a single sample in a study of T cells of healthy individuals. MiXCR was run by TCRdb on the 5' RACE reads, yielding one entry per CDR3 protein. The sample lists 100,000 or so distinct CDR3 sequences, approximately 15% seen once, with more than 5.5% in the top ten. Receptors originate from a human donor in good health. CDR3s include the opening cysteine and the closing phenylalanine or tryptophan. The D gene is left open where the match is weak. Clone size is given for some rows only: seen once, a few or many times, or a class if the clone is expanded.

J: TRBJ2-5; V: TRBV9; D: NA; size: many; DNA: TGTGCCAGCAGCGAGCTATGGGGGGCTGTGGAGACCCAGTACTTC; CDR3: CASSELWGAVETQYF
J: TRBJ2-3; V: TRBV20-1; D: NA; size: few; DNA: TGCAGTGCTGAAGACCAGAGCTACACAGATACGCAGTATTTT; CDR3: CSAEDQSYTDTQYF
J: TRBJ2-7; V: TRBV14; D: NA; size: once; DNA: TGTGCCAGCAGCCAAGAAGGAGGGGCATCCTACGAGCAGTACTTC; CDR3: CASSQEGGASYEQYF
J: TRBJ2-1; V: TRBV2; D: NA; size: NA; DNA: TGTGCCAGCAGCCCAGGGGCAGTAAATGAGCAGTTCTTC; CDR3: CASSPGAVNEQFF
J: TRBJ2-1; V: TRBV5-1; D: NA; size: many; DNA: TGCGCCAGCAGCTTGGGGTCAGTGGACTACAATGAGCAGTTCTTC; CDR3: CASSLGSVDYNEQFF
J: TRBJ1-1; V: TRBV7-9; D: NA; size: many; DNA: TGTGCCAGCAGCTTAGCGCTAACGCGGAACACTGAAGCTTTCTTT; CDR3: CASSLALTRNTEAFF
J: TRBJ2-1; V: TRBV28; D: NA; size: few; DNA: TGTGCCAGCGGGGTTGGGGGGCCGGAGTACAATGAGCAGTTCTTC; CDR3: CASGVGGPEYNEQFF
J: TRBJ2-7; V: TRBV6-2/TRBV6-3; D: NA; size: many; DNA: TGTGCCAGCAGTTACTTCGGACGGAACTACGAGCAGTACTTC; CDR3: CASSYFGRNYEQYF
J: TRBJ2-7; V: TRBV28; D: NA; size: NA; DNA: TGTGCCAGCAGTATTACAGCATACGAGCAGTACTTC; CDR3: CASSITAYEQYF
J: TRBJ1-5; V: TRBV20-1; D: TRBD1; size: few; DNA: TGCAGTGCTGAACAGGGGTATAGCAATCAGCCCCAGCATTTT; CDR3: CSAEQGYSNQPQHF
J: TRBJ1-5; V: TRBV19; D: NA; size: many; DNA: TGTGCCACCAAAGAAGGGCCCTATAGCAATCAGCCCCAGCATTTT; CDR3: CATKEGPYSNQPQHF
J: TRBJ2-1; V: TRBV7-3; D: TRBD1; size: few; DNA: TGTGCCAGCAGCTCAACAGGGGCTCGAGAGCAGTTCTTC; CDR3: CASSSTGAREQFF
J: TRBJ2-7; V: TRBV4-2; D: NA; size: NA; DNA: TGTGCCAGCAGCCAAGACGAAGGGGGCTCCTACGAGCAGTACTTC; CDR3: CASSQDEGGSYEQYF
J: TRBJ2-1; V: TRBV6-2/TRBV6-3; D: NA; size: few; DNA: TGTGCCAGCAGTTTAAAGGGTTACAATGAGCAGTTCTTC; CDR3: CASSLKGYNEQFF
J: TRBJ1-1; V: TRBV20-1; D: TRBD1; size: few; DNA: TGCAGTGCGACGGACAGGTCCGCGGTGTGGAACACTGAAGCTTTCTTT; CDR3: CSATDRSAVWNTEAFF
J: TRBJ1-1; V: TRBV5-1; D: NA; size: few; DNA: TGCGCCAGCAGCTTGGCCCGAGGGGTGAACACTGAAGCTTTCTTT; CDR3: CASSLARGVNTEAFF
J: TRBJ2-6; V: TRBV5-1; D: TRBD1; size: NA; DNA: TGCGCCAGCAGCCCTAGACAGGGGGCTTCTGGGGCCAACGTCCTGACTTTC; CDR3: CASSPRQGASGANVLTF
J: TRBJ1-4; V: TRBV7-2; D: NA; size: many; DNA: TGTGCCAGCAGCGGGGCTTACGCAACTAATGAAAAACTGTTTTTT; CDR3: CASSGAYATNEKLFF
J: TRBJ1-4; V: TRBV15; D: NA; size: NA; DNA: TGTGCCACCAGCCCAAAGGGGAGGGCTAATGAAAAACTGTTTTTT; CDR3: CATSPKGRANEKLFF
J: TRBJ2-2; V: TRBV12-3/TRBV12-4; D: NA; size: many; DNA: TGTGCCAGCAGTTTCCAGGGAGGTGGGGAGCTGTTTTTT; CDR3: CASSFQGGGELFF
J: TRBJ2-3; V: TRBV20-1; D: NA; size: NA; DNA: TGCAGTGCTAGAGATCTCATTAGCACAGATACGCAGTATTTT; CDR3: CSARDLISTDTQYF
J: TRBJ1-1; V: TRBV28; D: NA; size: few; DNA: TGTGCCAGCAGTTTCCCGTCTAGGGGCACTGAAGCTTTCTTT; CDR3: CASSFPSRGTEAFF
J: TRBJ1-5; V: TRBV20-1; D: NA; size: many; DNA: TGCAGTGCTAGTCACGGAATCAATCAGCCCCAGCATTTT; CDR3: CSASHGINQPQHF
J: TRBJ1-5; V: TRBV6-2/TRBV6-3; D: NA; size: NA; DNA: TGTGCCAGCAGTTACGTCGGCATTGATCAGCCCCAGCATTTT; CDR3: CASSYVGIDQPQHF
J: TRBJ2-4; V: TRBV4-2; D: NA; size: few; DNA: TGTGCCAGCAGCCAAGATCGAGAAAAGGGAAACATTCAGTACTTC; CDR3: CASSQDREKGNIQYF
J: TRBJ1-2; V: TRBV20-1; D: NA; size: few; DNA: TGCAGTGCTAGACCAGCAAACTATGGCTACACCTTC; CDR3: CSARPANYGYTF
J: TRBJ1-2; V: TRBV9; D: NA; size: many; DNA: TGTGCCAGCAGCACTATGTTCGGCAGCTATGGCTACACCTTC; CDR3: CASSTMFGSYGYTF
J: TRBJ1-1; V: TRBV7-9; D: NA; size: NA; DNA: TGTGCCAGCAGCTTAGCATCAAGGAACACTGAAGCTTTCTTT; CDR3: CASSLASRNTEAFF
J: TRBJ2-2; V: TRBV9; D: NA; size: many; DNA: TGTGCCAGCAGCGTAGCTTGGTCAGGGGAGAACACCGGGGAGCTGTTTTTT; CDR3: CASSVAWSGENTGELFF
J: TRBJ1-6; V: TRBV18; D: TRBD1; size: few; DNA: TGTGCCAGCTCACCGGGGACAGTCAATTCACCCCTCCACTTT; CDR3: CASSPGTVNSPLHF
J: TRBJ2-6; V: TRBV7-2; D: NA; size: NA; DNA: TGTGCCAGCAGCTTAGCTTCCCCAGGCTCTGGGGCCAACGTCCTGACTTTC; CDR3: CASSLASPGSGANVLTF
J: TRBJ2-1; V: TRBV9; D: TRBD1; size: many; DNA: TGTGCCAGCAGACCTCCGGGACAGGGGTTTGCAAATGAGCAGTTCTTC; CDR3: CASRPPGQGFANEQFF
J: TRBJ2-1; V: TRBV28; D: NA; size: few; DNA: TGTGCCAGCGGGACGGAGCGTGAGCAGTTCTTC; CDR3: CASGTEREQFF
J: TRBJ2-5; V: TRBV7-2; D: TRBD1; size: NA; DNA: TGTGCCAGCAGCTCCGCCGGGACAGGGGGGGGAGAGACCCAGTACTTC; CDR3: CASSSAGTGGGETQYF
J: TRBJ1-3; V: TRBV30; D: NA; size: many; DNA: TGTGCCTGGAGTGAACAGGGAAACACCATATATTTT; CDR3: CAWSEQGNTIYF
J: TRBJ2-1; V: TRBV24-1; D: NA; size: NA; DNA: TGTGCCACCAGTGACCCCCAGGGGACCGGTGAGCAGTTCTTC; CDR3: CATSDPQGTGEQFF
J: TRBJ1-2; V: TRBV5-4; D: NA; size: few; DNA: TGTGCCAGCAAATCCCCCGGGGAGGGGGGCAAGTATGGCTACACCTTC; CDR3: CASKSPGEGGKYGYTF
J: TRBJ2-7; V: TRBV4-2; D: NA; size: NA; DNA: TGTGCCAGCAGCCAATCCGGGACGACATCCTACGAGCAGTACTTC; CDR3: CASSQSGTTSYEQYF
J: TRBJ1-6; V: TRBV5-1; D: NA; size: many; DNA: TGCGCCAGCAGCCCCTCCTTAGGAGGGAATAATTCACCCCTCCACTTT; CDR3: CASSPSLGGNNSPLHF
J: TRBJ2-5; V: TRBV5-1; D: NA; size: NA; DNA: TGCGCCAGCAGCACCACTAAAGAGACCCAGTACTTC; CDR3: CASSTTKETQYF
J: TRBJ2-7; V: TRBV20-1; D: TRBD2; size: many; DNA: TGCAGTGCTAGAGATGGGGGGGGAGCCTTTTACGAGCAGTACTTC; CDR3: CSARDGGGAFYEQYF
J: TRBJ2-1; V: TRBV20-1; D: TRBD1; size: many; DNA: TGCAGTGCCGCTCTACAGGGATACGGGACAGGGGACTACAATGAGCAGTTCTTC; CDR3: CSAALQGYGTGDYNEQFF
J: TRBJ1-5; V: TRBV7-9; D: NA; size: NA; DNA: TGTGCCAGCAGTCATGTGAATCAGCCCCAGCATTTT; CDR3: CASSHVNQPQHF
J: TRBJ1-3; V: TRBV28; D: NA; size: many; DNA: TGTGCCAGCAGTTTAAACTCTGGAAACACCATATATTTT; CDR3: CASSLNSGNTIYF
J: TRBJ1-2; V: TRBV7-9; D: NA; size: many; DNA: TGTGCCAGCAGCTTAGGAGATGGCAGTTACTATGGCTACACCTTC; CDR3: CASSLGDGSYYGYTF
J: TRBJ2-1; V: TRBV5-1; D: NA; size: few; DNA: TGCGCCAGCAGCTTTTTTGACAGCTCCTACAATGAGCAGTTCTTC; CDR3: CASSFFDSSYNEQFF
J: TRBJ1-1; V: TRBV5-4; D: NA; size: NA; DNA: TGTGCCAGCAGCTTGGGGACGACAGTAACTTTGAACACTGAAGCTTTCTTT; CDR3: CASSLGTTVTLNTEAFF
J: TRBJ2-5; V: TRBV2; D: TRBD1; size: few; DNA: TGTGCCAGCAGTGTGGACAGGGCATCGGAGACCCAGTACTTC; CDR3: CASSVDRASETQYF
J: TRBJ1-2; V: TRBV28; D: TRBD1; size: NA; DNA: TGTGCCAGCAGTATTTCTCGACAGGGGGGTGGCTACACCTTC; CDR3: CASSISRQGGGYTF
J: TRBJ1-5; V: TRBV6-5; D: NA; size: NA; DNA: TGTGCCAGCAGGGTCGGGAACTCCCCCAGTTCGCCCCAGCATTTT; CDR3: CASRVGNSPSSPQHF
J: TRBJ1-2; V: TRBV7-8; D: NA; size: few; DNA: TGTGCCAGCAGCGCTACCGGGACAAACCTTGGCTACACCTTC; CDR3: CASSATGTNLGYTF
J: TRBJ1-4; V: TRBV4-1; D: TRBD1; size: many; DNA: TGCGCCAGCAGCCAGGATTTCAGGGGGCAGGTGGTAACTAATGAAAAACTGTTTTTT; CDR3: CASSQDFRGQVVTNEKLFF
J: TRBJ2-5; V: TRBV20-1; D: TRBD1; size: NA; DNA: TGCAGTGCAACCGGGACAGCTGAGTCAGAGACCCAGTACTTC; CDR3: CSATGTAESETQYF